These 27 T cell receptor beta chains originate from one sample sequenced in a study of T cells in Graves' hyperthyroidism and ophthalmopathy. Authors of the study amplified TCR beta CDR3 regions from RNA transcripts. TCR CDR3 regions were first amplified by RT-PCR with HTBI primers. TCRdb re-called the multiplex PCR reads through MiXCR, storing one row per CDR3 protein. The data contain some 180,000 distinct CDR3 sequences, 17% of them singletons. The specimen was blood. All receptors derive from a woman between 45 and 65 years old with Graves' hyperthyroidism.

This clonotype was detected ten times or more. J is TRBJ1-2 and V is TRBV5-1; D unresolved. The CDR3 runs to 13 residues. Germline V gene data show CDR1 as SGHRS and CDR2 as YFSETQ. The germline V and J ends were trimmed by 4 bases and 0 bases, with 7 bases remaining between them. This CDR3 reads CASSLGTNYGYTF. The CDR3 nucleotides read TGCGCCAGCAGCCTTGGAACTAACTATGGCTACACCTTC.

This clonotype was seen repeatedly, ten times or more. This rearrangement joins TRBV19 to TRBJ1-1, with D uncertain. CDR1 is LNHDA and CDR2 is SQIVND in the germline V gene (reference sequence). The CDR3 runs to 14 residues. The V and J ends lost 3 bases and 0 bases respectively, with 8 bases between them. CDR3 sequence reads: CASSMGRLNTEAFF. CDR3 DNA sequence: TGTGCCAGTAGTATGGGCAGGCTGAACACTGAAGCTTTCTTT. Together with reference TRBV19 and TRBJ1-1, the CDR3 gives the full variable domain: DGGITQSPKYLFRKEGQNVTLSCEQNLNHDAMYWYRQDPGQGLRLIYYSQIVNDFQKGDIAEGYSVSREKKESFPLTVTSAQKNPTAFYLCASSMGRLNTEAFFGQGTRLTVV.

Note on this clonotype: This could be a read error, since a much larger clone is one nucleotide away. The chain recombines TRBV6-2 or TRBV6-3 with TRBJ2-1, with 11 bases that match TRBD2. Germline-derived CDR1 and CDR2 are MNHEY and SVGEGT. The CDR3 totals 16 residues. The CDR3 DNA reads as TGTGCCAGCAGGGCCTATAGCGGGAGGGCTGACAATAAGCAGTTCTTC. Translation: CASRAYSGRADNKQFF.

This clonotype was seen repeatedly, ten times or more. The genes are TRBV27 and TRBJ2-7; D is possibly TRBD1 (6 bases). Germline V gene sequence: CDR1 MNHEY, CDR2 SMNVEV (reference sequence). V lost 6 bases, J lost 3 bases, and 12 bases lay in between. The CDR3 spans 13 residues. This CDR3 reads CASSTGISYEQYF. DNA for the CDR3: TGTGCCAGCAGCACAGGGATTAGCTACGAGCAGTACTTC.

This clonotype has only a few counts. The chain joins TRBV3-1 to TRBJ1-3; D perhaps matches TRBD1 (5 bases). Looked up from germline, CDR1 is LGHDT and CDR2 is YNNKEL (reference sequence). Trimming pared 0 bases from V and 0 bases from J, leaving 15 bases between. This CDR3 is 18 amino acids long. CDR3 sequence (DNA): TGTGCCAGCAGCCAAGAGTTGGAGGGGTCACACTCTGGAAACACCATATATTTT. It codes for CASSQELEGSHSGNTIYF.

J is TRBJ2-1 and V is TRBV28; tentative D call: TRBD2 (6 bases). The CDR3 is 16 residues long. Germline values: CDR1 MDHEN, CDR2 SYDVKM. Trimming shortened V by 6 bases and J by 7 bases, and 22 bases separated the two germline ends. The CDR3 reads CASSPGRLIDKNEQFF. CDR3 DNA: TGTGCCAGCAGCCCCGGGAGACTCATCGACAAAAATGAGCAGTTCTTC.

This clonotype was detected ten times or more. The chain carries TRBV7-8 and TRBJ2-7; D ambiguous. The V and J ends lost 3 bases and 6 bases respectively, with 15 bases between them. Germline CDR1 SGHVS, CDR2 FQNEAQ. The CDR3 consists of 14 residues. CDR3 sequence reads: CASSFSGSGPEQYF. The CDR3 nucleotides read TGTGCCAGCAGCTTTAGTGGCTCCGGACCCGAGCAGTACTTC.

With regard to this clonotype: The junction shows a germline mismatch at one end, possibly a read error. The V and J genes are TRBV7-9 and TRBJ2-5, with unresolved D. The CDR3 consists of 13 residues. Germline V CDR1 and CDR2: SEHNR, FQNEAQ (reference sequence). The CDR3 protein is CAGSLLGRETQYF. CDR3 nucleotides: TGTGCCGGCAGCCTCCTCGGACGAGAGACCCAGTACTTC.

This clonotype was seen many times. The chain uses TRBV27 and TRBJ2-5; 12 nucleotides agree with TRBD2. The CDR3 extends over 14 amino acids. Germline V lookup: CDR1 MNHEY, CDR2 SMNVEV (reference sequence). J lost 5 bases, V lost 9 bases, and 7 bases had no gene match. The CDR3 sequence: CASTRTSGTETQYF. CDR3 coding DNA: TGTGCCAGTACAAGGACTAGCGGGACGGAGACCCAGTACTTC.

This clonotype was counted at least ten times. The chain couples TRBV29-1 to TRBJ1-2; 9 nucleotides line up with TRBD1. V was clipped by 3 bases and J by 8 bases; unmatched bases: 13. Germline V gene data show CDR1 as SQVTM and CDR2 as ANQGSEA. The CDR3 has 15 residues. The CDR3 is CSVEHTSGTGRGYTF. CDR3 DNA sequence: TGCAGCGTTGAGCATACTTCGGGGACAGGGCGCGGCTACACCTTC.

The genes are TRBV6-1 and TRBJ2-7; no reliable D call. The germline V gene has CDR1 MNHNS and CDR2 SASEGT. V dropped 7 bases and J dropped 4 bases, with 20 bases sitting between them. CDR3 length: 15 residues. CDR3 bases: TGTGCCAGCAATCCCCTCGGGTCACGGAAATACGAGCAGTACTTC. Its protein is CASNPLGSRKYEQYF.

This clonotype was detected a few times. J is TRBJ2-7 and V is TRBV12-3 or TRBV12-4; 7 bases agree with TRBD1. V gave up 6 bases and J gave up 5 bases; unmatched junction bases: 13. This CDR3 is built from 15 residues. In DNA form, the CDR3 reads TGTGCCAGCAGCCCGGGACAGCAATTTTCCCACGAGCAGTACTTC. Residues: CASSPGQQFSHEQYF.

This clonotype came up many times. The CDR3 DNA follows: TGTGCCAGCAGCCAAGCCCCAAACGGTATGAACCCCTACGAGCAGTACTTC. Its translation is CASSQAPNGMNPYEQYF. The J gene is TRBJ2-7, the V gene TRBV4-2; no clear D. The CDR3 consists of 17 residues. The germline V gene encodes CDR1 LGHNA and CDR2 YNFKEQ. Trimming stripped 1 base from V and 2 bases from J, with 18 bases between.

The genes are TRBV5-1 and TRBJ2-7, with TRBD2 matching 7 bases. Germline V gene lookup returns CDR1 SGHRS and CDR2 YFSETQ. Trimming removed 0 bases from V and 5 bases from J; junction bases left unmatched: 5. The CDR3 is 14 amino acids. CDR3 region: CASSLGGRANEQYF. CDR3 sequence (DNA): TGCGCCAGCAGCTTGGGGGGGAGGGCCAACGAGCAGTACTTC. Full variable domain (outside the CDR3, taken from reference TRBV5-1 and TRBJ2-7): KAGVTQTPRYLIKTRGQQVTLSCSPISGHRSVSWYQQTPGQGLQFLFEYFSETQRNKGNFPGRFSGRQFSNSRSEMNVSTLELGDSALYLCASSLGGRANEQYFGPGTRLTVT.

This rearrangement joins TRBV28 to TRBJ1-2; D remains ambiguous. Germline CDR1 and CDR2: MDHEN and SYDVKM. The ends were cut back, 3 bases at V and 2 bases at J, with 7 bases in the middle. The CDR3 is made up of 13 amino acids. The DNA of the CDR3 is TGTGCCAGCAGTTTGGCAGAAAACTATGGCTACACCTTC. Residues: CASSLAENYGYTF.

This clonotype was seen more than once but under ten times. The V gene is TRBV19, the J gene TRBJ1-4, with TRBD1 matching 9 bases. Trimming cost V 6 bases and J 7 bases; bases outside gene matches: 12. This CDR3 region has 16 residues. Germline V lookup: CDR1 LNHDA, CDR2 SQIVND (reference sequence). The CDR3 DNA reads TGTGCCAGTAGCGTCATATCGACAGGGGGAGGTGAAAAACTGTTTTTT. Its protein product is CASSVISTGGGEKLFF.

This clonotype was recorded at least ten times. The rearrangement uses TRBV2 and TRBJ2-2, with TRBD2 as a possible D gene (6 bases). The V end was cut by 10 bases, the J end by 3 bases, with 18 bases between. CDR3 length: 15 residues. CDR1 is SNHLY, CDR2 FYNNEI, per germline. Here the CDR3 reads CAKEGPGADTGELFF. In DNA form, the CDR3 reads TGTGCCAAAGAGGGACCGGGAGCGGACACCGGGGAGCTGTTTTTT.

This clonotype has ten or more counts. CDR3 sequence: CASSFAQGYNQPQHF. CDR3 sequence (DNA): TGTGCCAGCAGCTTCGCACAGGGGTACAATCAGCCCCAGCATTTT. The chain combines TRBV7-2 with TRBJ1-5, with TRBD1 matching over 7 bases. This CDR3 spans 15 amino acids. CDR1 SGHTA and CDR2 FQGNSA come from the germline V gene. The V segment lost 3 bases and the J segment 3 bases; nucleotides outside the gene matches: 5.

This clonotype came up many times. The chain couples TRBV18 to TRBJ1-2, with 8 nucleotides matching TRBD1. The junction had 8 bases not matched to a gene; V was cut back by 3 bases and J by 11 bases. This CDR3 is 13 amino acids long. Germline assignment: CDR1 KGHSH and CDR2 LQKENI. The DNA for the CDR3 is TGTGCCAGCTCACCCGGACAGGGAATGACGTACACCTTC. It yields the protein CASSPGQGMTYTF.

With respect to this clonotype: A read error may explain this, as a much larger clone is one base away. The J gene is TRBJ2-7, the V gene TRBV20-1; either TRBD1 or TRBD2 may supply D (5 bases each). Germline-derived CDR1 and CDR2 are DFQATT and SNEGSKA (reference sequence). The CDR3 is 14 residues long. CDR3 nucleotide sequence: TGCAGTGCTAGAGATAGACGGGGCTTCTACGGGCAGTACTTC. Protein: CSARDRRGFYGQYF.

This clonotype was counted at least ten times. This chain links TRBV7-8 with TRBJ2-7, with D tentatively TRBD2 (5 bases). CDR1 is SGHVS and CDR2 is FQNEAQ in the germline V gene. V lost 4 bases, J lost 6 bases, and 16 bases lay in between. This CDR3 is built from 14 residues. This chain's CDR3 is CASSSMRVVFEQYF. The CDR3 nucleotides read TGTGCCAGCAGCTCAATGAGGGTGGTCTTCGAGCAGTACTTC.

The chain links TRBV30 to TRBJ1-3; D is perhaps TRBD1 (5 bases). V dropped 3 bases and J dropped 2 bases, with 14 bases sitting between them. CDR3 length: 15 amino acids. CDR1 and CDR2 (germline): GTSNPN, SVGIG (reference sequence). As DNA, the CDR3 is TGTGCCTGGAGGGAACAGGAGTTGGCTGGAAACACCATATATTTT. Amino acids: CAWREQELAGNTIYF.

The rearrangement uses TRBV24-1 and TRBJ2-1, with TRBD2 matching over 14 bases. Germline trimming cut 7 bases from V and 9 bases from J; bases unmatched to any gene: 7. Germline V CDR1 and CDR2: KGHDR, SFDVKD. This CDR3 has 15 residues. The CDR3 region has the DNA TGTGCCACCAGCGGAATTGGACTAGCGGGAGGTGAGCAGTTCTTC. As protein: CATSGIGLAGGEQFF.

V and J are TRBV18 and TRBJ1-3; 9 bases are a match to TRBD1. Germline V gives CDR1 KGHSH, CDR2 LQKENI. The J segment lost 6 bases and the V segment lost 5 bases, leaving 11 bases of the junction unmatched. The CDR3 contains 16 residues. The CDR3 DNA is TGTGCCAGCTCATACGCGCCCGGGACAGGGATAAACACCATATATTTT. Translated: CASSYAPGTGINTIYF.

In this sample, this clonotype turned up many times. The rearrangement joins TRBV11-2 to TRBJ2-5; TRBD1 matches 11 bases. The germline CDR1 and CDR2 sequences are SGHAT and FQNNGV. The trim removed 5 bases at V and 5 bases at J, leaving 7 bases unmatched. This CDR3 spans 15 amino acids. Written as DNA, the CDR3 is TGTGCCAGCAGCCCGGACAGGGGGCAGGTGGAGACCCAGTACTTC. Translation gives CASSPDRGQVETQYF.

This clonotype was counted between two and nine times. CDR3 bases: TGTGCCAGCAGTGTCCCGACAGGGGCGAGGGAGCAGTACTTC. Its translation is CASSVPTGAREQYF. The gene calls are TRBV28 and TRBJ2-7, with 8 bases fitting TRBD1. The CDR3 totals 14 residues. The junction had 10 bases not matched to a gene; V was cut back by 5 bases and J by 7 bases. CDR1 MDHEN and CDR2 SYDVKM come from the germline V gene.

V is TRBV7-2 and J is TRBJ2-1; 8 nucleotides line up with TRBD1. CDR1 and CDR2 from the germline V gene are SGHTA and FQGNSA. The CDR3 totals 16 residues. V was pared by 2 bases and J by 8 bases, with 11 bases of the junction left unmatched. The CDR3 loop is CASSLPGQVTRDEQFF. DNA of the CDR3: TGTGCCAGCAGCTTACCGGGACAGGTCACGCGAGATGAGCAGTTCTTC.